This T cell receptor beta chain was sequenced for a study of technical replicates of blood from several donors. Measured with immunoSEQ multiplex PCR; TCRdb has only the in-frame clones, and not every one. The profile shows approximately 60,000 clones, more than 75% of them singletons. CDR3 size: 16 residues. Germline V gene lookup returns CDR1 SEHNR and CDR2 FQNEAQ (reference sequence). The V gene end was trimmed by 6 bases and the J gene end by 5 bases; junction bases not matched to a gene: 15. This clone was picked up a small number of times. The sequenced sample was PBMCs. This sequence joins TRBV7-9 and TRBJ2-7; 8 bases align to TRBD2. This TCR came from a human donor in good health. Some clones in this sample may be carry-over from other donors' samples. CDR3 coding DNA: TGTGCCAGCAGGCCCGACCGGGGGGGATTCAGAAACGAGCAGTACTTC. Translation: CASRPDRGGFRNEQYF.